This T cell receptor (beta chain) stems from a study of regulatory T cells in long-lasting Graves disease. The time point: newly diagnosed GD, antithyroid drugs for less than 3 months. Extracted RNA from PBMCs served as the source of the TCR library. The V gene's germline CDR1 is LGHDT and CDR2 YNNKEL (reference sequence). Trimming removed 3 bases from V and 3 bases from J; junction bases left unmatched: 4. This CDR3 region has 16 residues. The authors built TCR beta libraries using iRepertoire HTBI primers and Arm-PCR of CDR3 regions. TCRdb processed the multiplex PCR reads anew with MiXCR; each CDR3 protein has one entry. The sample shows roughly 500,000 distinct CDR3 sequences, roughly 13% of them seen only once. The same data also contributed to another study, on T cells in Graves' hyperthyroidism and ophthalmopathy. That paper states: Stable Graves' hyperthyroidism meant no ophthalmopathy progression within 18 months. The primer set for the first-round RT-PCR of the TCR CDR3 was HTBI. Researchers found most expanded thyroid clonotypes above 0.001 in blood as well.

This material consisted of peripheral blood mononuclear cells (PBMCs), taken at new diagnosis, from a patient treated with antithyroid drugs. The chain joins TRBV3-1 to TRBJ2-1; the match to TRBD2 covers 11 bases. The receptor was derived from a man in his thirties or forties with Graves disease. The CDR3 DNA sequence: TGTGCCAGCAGCCACCAGACTAGCGGGAACTACAATGAGCAGTTCTTC. Its translation: CASSHQTSGNYNEQFF.